A selection of T cell receptor beta chains follows, all from one sample in a study of CD8 T cells in Susac syndrome. One entry per CDR3 protein, called by TCRdb with MiXCR from the immunoSEQ multiplex PCR reads. Seen here are about 140,000 distinct CDR3 sequences, 85% to 95% observed once, and the top ten hold roughly 0.14%. The specimen sequenced was CD4+ T cells from PBMCs. The receptors derive from a human donor with Susac syndrome. The CDR3 runs from the conserved cysteine through the conserved F or W. A D gene is named only where the DNA matches it firmly. Where a row states a size, it is once, few, many or the class of an expanded clone; other rows omit it.

NA,TRBJ2-3,TRBV9,NA,CASSELGSTDTQYF,TGTGCCAGCAGCGAGCTGGGTAGCACAGATACGCAGTATTTT
NA,TRBJ2-1,TRBV5-4,NA,CASSLVGARGNEQFF,TGTGCCAGCAGCTTGGTGGGGGCTCGGGGCAATGAGCAGTTCTTC
NA,TRBJ1-2,TRBV28,NA,CASSLQTGINYGYTF,TGTGCCAGCAGCCTTCAGACAGGAATCAACTATGGCTACACCTTC
NA,TRBJ2-2,TRBV7-8,NA,CASSLRETGELFF,TGTGCCAGCAGCTTAAGGGAGACCGGGGAGCTGTTTTTT
NA,TRBJ1-5,TRBV12-3/TRBV12-4,NA,CASSQQAGNQPQHF,TGTGCCAGCAGTCAACAGGCCGGCAATCAGCCCCAGCATTTT
once,TRBJ1-2,TRBV12-3/TRBV12-4,NA,CASSSGGGFGYTF,TGTGCCAGCAGTTCCGGGGGGGGCTTTGGCTACACCTTC
NA,TRBJ2-1,TRBV7-2,NA,CAVSRDGSSYNEQFF,TGTGCCGTCTCCCGGGACGGAAGCTCCTACAATGAGCAGTTCTTC
few,TRBJ2-7,TRBV7-8,NA,CASSLDRDEQYF,TGTGCCAGCAGCTTAGACAGGGACGAGCAGTACTTC
NA,TRBJ2-2,TRBV2,TRBD1,CASTPSRGTGGLGELFF,TGTGCCAGCACCCCGTCCCGGGGGACAGGGGGCCTCGGGGAGCTGTTTTTT
NA,TRBJ2-3,TRBV20-1,NA,CSAREGSGFRDTQYF,TGCAGTGCTAGGGAGGGGTCGGGTTTCAGAGATACGCAGTATTTT
NA,TRBJ2-3,TRBV28,NA,CASSSPGTDTQYF,TGTGCCAGCAGTTCTCCTGGCACAGATACGCAGTATTTT
once,TRBJ2-2,TRBV23-1,NA,CASSHISSLNTGELFF,TGCGCCAGCAGTCATATATCGTCTCTAAACACCGGGGAGCTGTTTTTT
NA,TRBJ2-1,TRBV29-1,TRBD2,CSVAPHRTSGSNEQFF,TGCAGCGTTGCTCCGCACCGGACTAGCGGGAGCAATGAGCAGTTCTTC
NA,TRBJ2-5,TRBV7-8,NA,CASSLGTAGETQYF,TGTGCCAGCAGCCTAGGAACGGCGGGAGAGACCCAGTACTTC
NA,TRBJ2-7,TRBV28,NA,CASHTSYEQYF,TGTGCCAGTCACACTTCTTACGAGCAGTACTTC
NA,TRBJ2-1,TRBV19,TRBD1,CASSSGQGLSQFF,TGTGCCAGTAGTTCGGGACAGGGTCTGTCGCAGTTCTTC
NA,TRBJ2-5,TRBV5-6,TRBD2,CASSVLAGQQETQYF,TGTGCCAGCAGCGTGCTAGCGGGTCAGCAAGAGACCCAGTACTTC
NA,TRBJ2-7,TRBV15,TRBD1,CATSREGPGQGPYEQYF,TGTGCCACCAGCAGAGAGGGACCGGGACAGGGACCCTACGAGCAGTACTTC
NA,TRBJ1-5,TRBV7-8,NA,CASSLSSGTQPQHF,TGTGCCAGCAGCTTATCTTCAGGGACGCAGCCCCAGCATTTT
once,TRBJ1-4,TRBV30,NA,CAWSVQRWSFGEKLFF,TGTGCCTGGAGTGTACAAAGGTGGTCCTTTGGGGAAAAACTGTTTTTT
few,TRBJ2-1,TRBV7-2,NA,CASSLARGGTLSSYNEQFF,TGTGCCAGCAGCTTAGCAAGAGGTGGGACATTGAGCTCCTACAATGAGCAGTTCTTC
NA,TRBJ2-7,TRBV28,NA,CASSPHGQGLYEQYF,TGTGCCAGCAGCCCCCATGGGCAGGGCCTGTACGAGCAGTACTTC
once,TRBJ1-1,TRBV9,NA,CASSRGRTTEAFF,TGTGCCAGCAGCCGGGGCAGAACCACTGAAGCTTTCTTT
once,TRBJ2-3,TRBV20-1,TRBD1,CSARDGTGRDTQYF,TGCAGTGCTAGAGATGGGACAGGAAGGGATACGCAGTATTTT
NA,TRBJ2-7,TRBV2,TRBD1,CAGAGGFSYEQYF,TGTGCCGGGGCAGGGGGCTTTTCCTACGAGCAGTACTTC
NA,TRBJ1-1,TRBV7-9,TRBD1,CASSPSGTGVGTEAFF,TGTGCCAGCAGCCCCTCCGGGACAGGGGTCGGCACTGAAGCTTTCTTT
once,TRBJ2-2,TRBV5-6,NA,CASSSQTGELFF,TGTGCCAGCAGCTCCCAAACCGGGGAGCTGTTTTTT
NA,TRBJ1-4,TRBV23-1,NA,CASSQSEEIATNEKLFF,TGCGCCAGCAGTCAATCCGAGGAGATTGCAACTAATGAAAAACTGTTTTTT
NA,TRBJ1-4,TRBV7-8,NA,CASSLDRDEKLFF,TGTGCCAGCAGCTTAGACAGAGATGAAAAACTGTTTTTT
once,TRBJ2-1,TRBV30,TRBD2,CAWRFSGFGEQFF,TGTGCCTGGAGGTTTAGCGGGTTTGGTGAGCAGTTCTTC
NA,TRBJ1-1,TRBV29-1,NA,CSVEPGSRAFF,TGCAGCGTTGAACCGGGCTCGCGGGCTTTCTTT
NA,TRBJ2-1,TRBV28,TRBD2,CASSLSSGGAYNEQFF,TGTGCCAGCAGTTTGTCTAGCGGGGGGGCTTACAATGAGCAGTTCTTC
NA,TRBJ1-1,TRBV20-1,TRBD1,CSARGTGDTEAFF,TGCAGTGCTAGAGGGACAGGGGACACTGAAGCTTTCTTT
NA,TRBJ2-2,TRBV25-1,TRBD1,CASSLPSARGPGELFF,TGTGCCAGCAGTTTACCTTCGGCAAGGGGGCCCGGGGAGCTGTTTTTT
NA,TRBJ1-2,TRBV9,TRBD1,CASSTGRNYGYTF,TGTGCCAGTTCGACAGGGAGAAACTATGGCTACACCTTC
NA,TRBJ2-3,TRBV29-1,TRBD2,CSFTSGGNTDTQYF,TGCAGCTTCACTAGCGGAGGAAACACAGATACGCAGTATTTT
NA,TRBJ2-5,TRBV7-9,TRBD2,CASSLDVPGGSLETQYF,TGTGCCAGCAGCTTAGACGTTCCGGGAGGATCTCTGGAGACCCAGTACTTC
once,TRBJ1-6,TRBV18,TRBD1,CASSPGAYRGSPLHF,TGTGCCAGCTCCCCCGGGGCCTACAGGGGGTCACCCCTCCACTTT
NA,TRBJ1-1,TRBV4-1,TRBD1,CASSQGRGLRAEAFF,TGCGCCAGCAGCCAAGGCAGGGGGTTGAGGGCTGAAGCTTTCTTT
NA,TRBJ1-2,TRBV24-1,NA,CATRASGPNYGYTF,TGTGCCACCAGGGCCTCGGGACCTAACTATGGCTACACCTTC
NA,TRBJ1-1,TRBV12-5,NA,CASGLAAGAKAFF,TGTGCTAGTGGTTTGGCCGCCGGGGCTAAAGCTTTCTTT
NA,TRBJ1-2,TRBV6-2/TRBV6-3,TRBD1,CASSPSRDRGYTF,TGTGCCAGCAGCCCCTCAAGGGACAGAGGCTACACCTTC
once,TRBJ2-5,TRBV15,TRBD2,CATSPRGGQETQYF,TGTGCCACCAGCCCGCGGGGGGGCCAAGAGACCCAGTACTTC
NA,TRBJ2-1,TRBV12-3/TRBV12-4,NA,CASSPRSGAGHNEQFF,TGTGCCAGCAGTCCCCGATCGGGGGCGGGCCACAATGAGCAGTTCTTC
NA,TRBJ1-1,TRBV27,NA,CASRPRQANTEAFF,TGTGCCAGCAGACCCCGACAGGCGAACACTGAAGCTTTCTTT